The next 28 T cell receptor beta chains were all read from a single sample in a study of PD-1 blockade in classical Hodgkin lymphoma. The protocol was immunoSEQ multiplex PCR, while the TCRdb copy is restricted to in-frame clones and leaves out a portion. Of approximately 17,000 clones in the sample, about 93% are singletons; the top ten hold less than 8.5%. As for time point: newly diagnosed, previously untreated cHL patient sample. Sequenced input: peripheral blood mononuclear cells (PBMCs). The source is a human donor with classical Hodgkin lymphoma.

J is TRBJ1-5 and V is TRBV6-1, with D possibly matching TRBD1 (6 bases). The V gene lost 8 bases and the J gene lost 2 bases, with 16 bases spanning the gap. The CDR3 runs 15 residues. CDR1 is MNHNS and CDR2 is SASEGT in the germline V gene. CDR3 sequence: CASLTGGNGNQPQHF. CDR3 in DNA: TGTGCCAGCTTGACAGGAGGCAACGGCAATCAGCCCCAGCATTTT.

The J gene is TRBJ2-1, the V gene TRBV28; possibly TRBD1 for D (5 bases). Per the germline V gene, CDR1 is MDHEN and CDR2 is SYDVKM. This CDR3 region has 16 residues. Trimming removed 4 bases from V and 6 bases from J, with 19 bases in between. In nucleotides, the CDR3 is TGTGCCAGCAGTTGGGGCAACCCCCCAATCGGCAATGAGCAGTTCTTC. Amino acid sequence: CASSWGNPPIGNEQFF. Filled out from reference TRBV28 and TRBJ2-1, the complete variable domain reads DVKVTQSSRYLVKRTGEKVFLECVQDMDHENMFWYRQDPGLGLRLIYFSYDVKMKEKGDIPEGYSVSREKKERFSLILESASTNQTSMYLCASSWGNPPIGNEQFFGPGTRLTVL.

Here the CDR3 reads CASSEDQNRERPYEQYF. CDR3 in DNA: TGTGCCAGCAGTGAAGACCAGAACAGGGAAAGGCCCTACGAGCAGTACTTC. The chain links TRBV25-1 to TRBJ2-7; possible D gene TRBD1, 6 bases. The V and J ends lost 2 bases and 2 bases respectively, with 19 bases between them. The CDR3 length is 17 residues. Germline CDR1 reads MGHDK; CDR2 reads SYGVNS.

V and J are TRBV28 and TRBJ1-1; D gene ambiguous. Germline loops: CDR1 MDHEN, CDR2 SYDVKM. Trimming removed 8 bases at V and 0 bases at J, with 10 bases between. CDR3 size: 13 residues. For the CDR3, the DNA is TGTGCCAGCTTCTTAGGGTTGAACACTGAAGCTTTCTTT. Translation gives CASFLGLNTEAFF.

This chain links TRBV13 with TRBJ1-2; D gene unclear. The ends were cut back, 2 bases at V and 4 bases at J, with 17 bases in the middle. This CDR3 is 16 amino acids long. The V gene's germline CDR1 is PRHDT and CDR2 FYEKMQ (reference sequence). CDR3 nucleotides: TGTGCCAGCAGCTTATCCATGAGGGTGTCTGTCTATGGCTACACCTTC. It codes for CASSLSMRVSVYGYTF.

The chain is built from TRBV10-3 and TRBJ1-1; no clear D. Trimming took 1 base from V and 1 from J, leaving 4 bases between them. This CDR3 contains 13 residues. CDR1 and CDR2 from the germline V gene are ENHRY and SYGVKD. CDR3 sequence: CAISEWGNTEAFF. The CDR3 nucleotides are TGTGCCATCAGTGAGTGGGGGAACACTGAAGCTTTCTTT.

This chain links TRBV2 with TRBJ1-6; no firm D call. Deletions cut 10 bases from V and 13 bases from J, with 17 bases between. Germline assignment: CDR1 SNHLY and CDR2 FYNNEI. This CDR3 comprises 12 residues. CDR3: CATDTGGGPLHF. The CDR3 region has the DNA TGTGCCACCGATACGGGCGGAGGGCCCCTCCACTTT.

This clone was observed once. V usage is TRBV11-2 and J usage is TRBJ2-7, with D unresolved. The CDR3 sequence is 12 residues long. Between the trimmed V and J ends, which lost 1 base and 5 bases, there was a span of 6 bases. Germline V gene data show CDR1 as SGHAT and CDR2 as FQNNGV. The CDR3 sequence: CASSLGWDEQYF. DNA of the CDR3: TGTGCCAGCAGCTTAGGATGGGACGAGCAGTACTTC. The full variable domain, in which reference TRBV11-2 and TRBJ2-7 provide the parts outside the CDR3, is EAGVAQSPRYKIIEKRQSVAFWCNPISGHATLYWYQQILGQGPKLLIQFQNNGVVDDSQLPKDRFSAERLKGVDSTLKIQPAKLEDSAVYLCASSLGWDEQYFGPGTRLTVT.

The gene calls are TRBV5-1 and TRBJ2-1; D possibly corresponds to TRBD2 (6 bases). The CDR3 consists of 15 residues. The V gene lost 4 bases and the J gene lost 0 bases, with 11 bases spanning the gap. Germline lookup yields CDR1 SGHRS and CDR2 YFSETQ. The CDR3 region is CASSRLANSYNEQFF. The CDR3 DNA sequence: TGCGCCAGCAGCCGGCTAGCGAACTCCTACAATGAGCAGTTCTTC.

The chain employs TRBV15 and TRBJ2-2, with D unresolved. The CDR3 consists of 12 residues. CDR1 and CDR2 (germline): LNHNV, YYDKDF (reference sequence). Trimming removed 0 bases from V and 8 bases from J, with 4 bases in between. CDR3 region: CATSRDRGELFF. The DNA of the CDR3 is TGTGCCACCAGCAGAGATCGGGGGGAGCTGTTTTTT.

CDR3 residues: CASSQGPGLAEETQYF. CDR3 bases: TGTGCCAGCAGCCAAGGTCCTGGACTAGCGGAAGAGACCCAGTACTTC. The chain links TRBV14 to TRBJ2-5, with 10 positions matching TRBD2. J lost 3 bases, V lost 1 base, and 5 bases had no gene match. This CDR3 region has 16 residues. Germline V lookup: CDR1 SGHDN, CDR2 FVKESK. Variable domain in full (rest from reference TRBV14 and TRBJ2-5): EAGVTQFPSHSVIEKGQTVTLRCDPISGHDNLYWYRRVMGKEIKFLLHFVKESKQDESGMPNNRFLAERTGGTYSTLKVQPAELEDSGVYFCASSQGPGLAEETQYFGPGTRLLVL.

The sample holds one count of this clone. The chain recombines TRBV29-1 with TRBJ1-3, with a weak D call TRBD1 (5 bases). The CDR3 has 14 residues. CDR1 and CDR2 from the germline V gene are SQVTM and ANQGSEA. Trimming removed 5 bases at V and 4 bases at J, with 15 bases between. The CDR3 loop reads CSVIEGAGGNTIYF. CDR3 in DNA: TGCAGCGTTATCGAAGGGGCGGGGGGAAACACCATATATTTT.

The chain carries TRBV7-6 and TRBJ1-5; unclear D gene. Trimming left V 0 bases short and J 5 bases short, with 8 bases between. This CDR3 is 14 amino acids long. CDR1 and CDR2 from the germline V gene are SGHVS and FNYEAQ. CDR3 sequence reads: CASSLAGSHQPQHF. The CDR3 DNA follows: TGTGCCAGCAGCTTAGCCGGCAGTCATCAGCCCCAGCATTTT.

The chain recombines TRBV10-2 with TRBJ2-1, with 7 bases identical to TRBD1. The CDR3 is made up of 13 amino acids. Trimming cost V 8 bases and J 9 bases; bases outside gene matches: 10. The germline CDR1 and CDR2 sequences are WSHSY and SAAADI. The CDR3 here is CASGDRVGGEQFF. CDR3 nucleotides: TGCGCCAGCGGGGACAGAGTCGGAGGTGAGCAGTTCTTC.

The rearrangement uses TRBV29-1 and TRBJ1-3; 9 bases are shared with TRBD1. The trim removed 4 bases at V and 4 bases at J, leaving 11 bases unmatched. The CDR3 totals 16 residues. In germline, CDR1 is SQVTM, CDR2 ANQGSEA. For the CDR3, the DNA is TGCAGCGTTGGGGGTGGACAGGGGATTTTAGGAAACACCATATATTTT. This codes for CSVGGGQGILGNTIYF.

The chain links TRBV19 to TRBJ1-5, with 10 bases identical to TRBD1. Unmatched junction bases numbered 6, after V lost 6 bases and J lost 4 bases. The CDR3 loop spans 15 amino acids. From germline, CDR1 is LNHDA and CDR2 SQIVND (reference sequence). The CDR3 nucleotides read TGTGCCAGTAGCCTGAGGGGACAGGGGAATCAGCCCCAGCATTTT. Amino acids: CASSLRGQGNQPQHF.

The J gene is TRBJ2-1, the V gene TRBV6-4, with D perhaps TRBD2 (6 bases). Germline loops: CDR1 MRHNA, CDR2 SNTAGT. There are 11 residues in the CDR3. Trimming pared 5 bases from V and 8 bases from J, leaving 7 bases between. DNA for the CDR3: TGTGCCAGCAGTAGCGGGCATGAGCAGTTCTTC. This sequence encodes CASSSGHEQFF.

This clone has a handful of counts. The gene calls are TRBV27 and TRBJ1-5; perhaps TRBD1 as D (5 bases). Trimming took 1 base from V and 7 from J, leaving 14 bases between them. The length of the CDR3 is 15 residues. Germline CDR1 is MNHEY and CDR2 is SMNVEV (reference sequence). This CDR3 reads CASSLYSGAPQPQHF. The CDR3 coding sequence is TGTGCCAGCAGTTTATATAGCGGGGCCCCCCAGCCCCAGCATTTT.

The gene calls are TRBV12-1 and TRBJ2-5; the listed D gene, TRBD1, was not tested against the DNA. TRBV12-1 is designated a pseudogene. This CDR3 comprises 15 residues. CDR3 in DNA: TGTGCCAGCAGCTTCCCATACAGGTCTCAAGAGACCCAGTACTTC. Translated, it gives CASSFPYRSQETQYF.

A single count supports this clone. The chain carries TRBV10-3 and TRBJ1-6, with 9 nucleotides matching TRBD1. V lost 6 bases and J lost 9; bases outside the gene matches: 9. Per the germline V gene, CDR1 is ENHRY and CDR2 is SYGVKD. This CDR3 has 15 residues. The CDR3 nucleotides are TGTGCCATCAGCCCCGGGACAGGGCTTAGTTCACCCCTCCACTTT. Residues: CAISPGTGLSSPLHF.

The chain links TRBV4-1 to TRBJ2-7; a weak D match, TRBD1 (6 bases). Looked up from germline, CDR1 is MGHRA and CDR2 is YSYEKL. The CDR3 totals 16 residues. Trimming left V 2 bases short and J 2 bases short, with 16 bases between. CDR3 region: CASSQIGAGAPYEQYF. In DNA form, the CDR3 reads TGCGCCAGCAGCCAAATTGGGGCAGGGGCCCCCTACGAGCAGTACTTC.

The chain is built from TRBV11-2 and TRBJ2-7; D is ambiguous. CDR3 length: 13 residues. The germline V and J ends were trimmed by 1 base and 7 bases, with 11 bases remaining between them. Per the germline V gene, CDR1 is SGHAT and CDR2 is FQNNGV. This chain's CDR3 is CASSLGYGEEQYF. The CDR3 DNA reads TGTGCCAGCAGCTTAGGATACGGTGAGGAGCAGTACTTC.

This rearrangement joins TRBV28 to TRBJ2-6, with D possibly TRBD1 on 5 matching bases. The CDR3 has 17 residues. The V end lost 5 bases, the J end lost 0 bases, and 14 bases lay between the germline ends. The germline gives CDR1 MDHEN, CDR2 SYDVKM. The CDR3 here is CASSPKRGRSGANVLTF. The CDR3 bases are TGTGCCAGCAGTCCCAAAAGGGGTCGCTCTGGGGCCAACGTCCTGACTTTC. Full variable domain (outside the CDR3, taken from reference TRBV28 and TRBJ2-6): DVKVTQSSRYLVKRTGEKVFLECVQDMDHENMFWYRQDPGLGLRLIYFSYDVKMKEKGDIPEGYSVSREKKERFSLILESASTNQTSMYLCASSPKRGRSGANVLTFGAGSRLTVL.

A remark on this clone: A read error may account for a junction end that differs from germline. The CDR3 DNA follows: TGTGCCAGCAGCCGGAGGACTAGCGGGACCTCCTCCGAGCAGTACTTC. Translation: CASSRRTSGTSSEQYF. The chain is built from TRBV11-3 and TRBJ2-7, with 12 bases lining up with TRBD2. The CDR3 has 16 amino acids. Germline CDR1 reads SGHNT; CDR2 reads YENEEA.

This clone was detected only a few times. The gene calls are TRBV19 and TRBJ2-2, with D unclear. The CDR3 loop spans 15 amino acids. Looked up from germline, CDR1 is LNHDA and CDR2 is SQIVND (reference sequence). Between the trimmed V and J ends, which lost 4 bases and 2 bases, there was a span of 11 bases. The CDR3 spells CASSKGRANTGELFF. The CDR3 DNA is TGTGCCAGTAGTAAGGGTCGGGCAAACACCGGGGAGCTGTTTTTT.

The chain combines TRBV19 with TRBJ1-2; D is possibly TRBD1 (6 bases). Germline-derived CDR1 and CDR2 are LNHDA and SQIVND (reference sequence). Trimming removed 3 bases at V and 7 bases at J, with 15 bases between. This CDR3 region has 14 residues. The CDR3 loop reads CASSIHEGVSGYTF. The DNA of the CDR3 is TGTGCCAGTAGTATCCACGAGGGGGTGAGTGGCTACACCTTC.

The chain recombines TRBV7-3 with TRBJ2-3; 10 positions agree with TRBD1. Per germline, CDR1 SGHTA and CDR2 FQGTGA. The length of the CDR3 is 15 residues. V was clipped by 5 bases and J by 3 bases; unmatched bases: 5. The CDR3 loop reads CASSPDRGKTDTQYF. The CDR3 coding sequence is TGTGCCAGCAGCCCGGACAGGGGGAAGACAGATACGCAGTATTTT.

The chain carries TRBV5-1 and TRBJ1-1, with 8 bases lining up with TRBD1. Germline CDR1 SGHRS, CDR2 YFSETQ. Germline trimming cut 3 bases from V and 6 bases from J; bases unmatched to any gene: 13. This CDR3 region has 16 residues. CDR3: CASSSVLTGGSAEAFF. In DNA form, the CDR3 reads TGCGCCAGCAGCTCGGTACTAACAGGGGGAAGCGCTGAAGCTTTCTTT. The full variable domain, with the rest looked up from reference TRBV5-1 and TRBJ1-1, is KAGVTQTPRYLIKTRGQQVTLSCSPISGHRSVSWYQQTPGQGLQFLFEYFSETQRNKGNFPGRFSGRQFSNSRSEMNVSTLELGDSALYLCASSSVLTGGSAEAFFGQGTRLTVV.